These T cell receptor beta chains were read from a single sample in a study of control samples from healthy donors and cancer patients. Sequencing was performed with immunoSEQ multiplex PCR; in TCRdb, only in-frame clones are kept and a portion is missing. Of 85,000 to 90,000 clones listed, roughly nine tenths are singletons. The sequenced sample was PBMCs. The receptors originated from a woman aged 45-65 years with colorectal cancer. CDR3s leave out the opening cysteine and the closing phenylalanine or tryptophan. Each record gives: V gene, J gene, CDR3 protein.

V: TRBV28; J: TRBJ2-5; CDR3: ASLTGVGETQY
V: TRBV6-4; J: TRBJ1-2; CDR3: ASSDSEGDYGYT
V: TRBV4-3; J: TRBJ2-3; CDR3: ASSSGGTVGTQY
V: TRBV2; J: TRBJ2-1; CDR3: ASSSVDPTPNEQF
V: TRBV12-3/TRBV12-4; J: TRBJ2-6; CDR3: ASLHAGANVLT
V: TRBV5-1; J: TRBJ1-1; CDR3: ASSLSGDGAF
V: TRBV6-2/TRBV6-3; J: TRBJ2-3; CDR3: ASSYVRGSTDTQY
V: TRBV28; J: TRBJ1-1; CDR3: ASSLSGVHYTEAF
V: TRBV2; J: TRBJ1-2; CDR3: ASSLRDSDVYGYT
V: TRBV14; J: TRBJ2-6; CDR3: ASSQGGVRRRSSGANVLT
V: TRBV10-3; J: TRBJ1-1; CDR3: AIRSTGETNTEAF
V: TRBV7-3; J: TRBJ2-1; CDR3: ASSSTGNEQF
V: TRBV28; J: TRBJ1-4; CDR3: ASSSYGRQGGNEKLF
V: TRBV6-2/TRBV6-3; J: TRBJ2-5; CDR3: ASSYRLGGVGETQY
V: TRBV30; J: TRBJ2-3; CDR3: AWSAGTSTSTDTQY
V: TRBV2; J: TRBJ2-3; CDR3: ASSEGGGPRTDTQY
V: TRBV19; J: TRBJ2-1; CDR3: ASKQGLGYNEQF
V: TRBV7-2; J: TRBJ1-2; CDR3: ASSLDLGTSNYGYT
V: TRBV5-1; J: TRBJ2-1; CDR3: ASSLEAASSYNEQF
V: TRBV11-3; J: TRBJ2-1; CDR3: ASSMAPGSYNEQF
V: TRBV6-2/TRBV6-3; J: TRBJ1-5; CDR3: ASSFGQGVQPQH
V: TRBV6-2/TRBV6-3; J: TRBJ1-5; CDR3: ASSLMGNRNQPQH